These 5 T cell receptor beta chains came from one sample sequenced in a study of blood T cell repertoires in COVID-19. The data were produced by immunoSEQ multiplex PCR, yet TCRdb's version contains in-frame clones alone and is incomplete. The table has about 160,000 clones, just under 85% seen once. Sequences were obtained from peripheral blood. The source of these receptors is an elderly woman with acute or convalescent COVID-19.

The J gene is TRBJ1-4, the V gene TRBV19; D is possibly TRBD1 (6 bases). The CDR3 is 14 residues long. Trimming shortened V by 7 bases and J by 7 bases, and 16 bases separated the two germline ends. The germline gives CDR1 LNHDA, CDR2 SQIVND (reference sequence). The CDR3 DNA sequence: TGTGCCAGTAACCCCCAGGGGAGGGGTGAAAAACTGTTTTTT. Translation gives CASNPQGRGEKLFF.

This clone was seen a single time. The CDR3 is CASSYSTGTYEQYF. CDR3 bases: TGTGCCAGCAGTTACTCGACAGGTACCTACGAGCAGTACTTC. The genes are TRBV6-2 or TRBV6-3 and TRBJ2-7; perhaps TRBD1 as D (6 bases). CDR3 length equals 14 residues. V was clipped by 0 bases and J by 2 bases, with 8 bases between them. Germline V CDR1 and CDR2: MNHEY, SVGEGT.

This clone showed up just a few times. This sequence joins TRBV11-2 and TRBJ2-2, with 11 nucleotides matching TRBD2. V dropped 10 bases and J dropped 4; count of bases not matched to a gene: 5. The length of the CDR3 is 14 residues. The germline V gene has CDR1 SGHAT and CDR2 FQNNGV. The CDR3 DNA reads TGTGCCACCCGACTAGCGGGATTCACCGGGGAGCTGTTTTTT. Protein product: CATRLAGFTGELFF.

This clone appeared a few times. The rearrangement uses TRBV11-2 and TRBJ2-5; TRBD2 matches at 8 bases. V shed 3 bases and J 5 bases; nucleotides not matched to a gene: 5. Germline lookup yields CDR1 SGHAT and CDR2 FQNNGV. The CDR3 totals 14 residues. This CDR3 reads CASSFWREEETQYF. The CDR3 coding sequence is TGTGCCAGCAGCTTCTGGCGGGAGGAGGAGACCCAGTACTTC.

CDR3 amino acids: CASSSGREETQYF. The DNA for the CDR3 is TGTGCCAGCAGCTCGGGAAGGGAAGAGACCCAGTACTTC. This chain joins TRBV7-2 and TRBJ2-5, with D possibly being TRBD2 (5 bases). The germline gives CDR1 SGHTA, CDR2 FQGNSA. The CDR3 is 13 residues long. Trimming removed 4 bases at V and 3 bases at J, with 9 bases between.